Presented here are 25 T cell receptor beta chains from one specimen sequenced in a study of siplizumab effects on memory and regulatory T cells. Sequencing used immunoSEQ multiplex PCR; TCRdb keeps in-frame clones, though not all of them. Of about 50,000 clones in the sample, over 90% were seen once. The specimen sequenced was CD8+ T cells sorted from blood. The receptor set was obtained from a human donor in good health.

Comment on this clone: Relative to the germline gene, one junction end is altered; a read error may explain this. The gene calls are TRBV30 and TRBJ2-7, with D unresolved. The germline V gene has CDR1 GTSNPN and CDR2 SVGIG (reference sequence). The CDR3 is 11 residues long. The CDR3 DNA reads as TGTGCCTGGAGTGTACAGCCTATCGTGAACTTC. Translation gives CAWSVQPIVNF.

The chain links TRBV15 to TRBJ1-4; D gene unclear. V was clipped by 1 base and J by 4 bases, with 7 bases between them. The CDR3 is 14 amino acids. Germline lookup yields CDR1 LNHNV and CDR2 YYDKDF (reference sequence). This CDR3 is CATSRVDGNEKLFF. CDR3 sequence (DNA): TGTGCCACCAGCAGAGTTGACGGTAATGAAAAACTGTTTTTT.

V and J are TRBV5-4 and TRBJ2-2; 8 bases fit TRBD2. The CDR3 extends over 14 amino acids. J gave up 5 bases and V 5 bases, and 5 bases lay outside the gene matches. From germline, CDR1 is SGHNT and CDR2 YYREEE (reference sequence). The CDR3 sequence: CASSTGTSTGELFF. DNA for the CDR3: TGTGCCAGCAGTACCGGGACTAGTACCGGGGAGCTGTTTTTT.

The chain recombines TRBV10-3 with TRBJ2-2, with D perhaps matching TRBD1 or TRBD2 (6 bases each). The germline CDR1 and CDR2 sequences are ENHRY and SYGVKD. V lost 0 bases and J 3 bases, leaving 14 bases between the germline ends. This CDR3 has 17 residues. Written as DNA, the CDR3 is TGTGCCATCAGTGAGTCGAAACACAGGGAGGACACCGGGGAGCTGTTTTTT. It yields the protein CAISESKHREDTGELFF.

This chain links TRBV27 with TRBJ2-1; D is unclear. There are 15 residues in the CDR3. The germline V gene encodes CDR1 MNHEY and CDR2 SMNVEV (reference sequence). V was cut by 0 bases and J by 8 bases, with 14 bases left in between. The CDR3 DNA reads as TGTGCCAGCAGTTTATCGACCTATCTTATGGATGAGCAGTTCTTC. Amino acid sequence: CASSLSTYLMDEQFF.

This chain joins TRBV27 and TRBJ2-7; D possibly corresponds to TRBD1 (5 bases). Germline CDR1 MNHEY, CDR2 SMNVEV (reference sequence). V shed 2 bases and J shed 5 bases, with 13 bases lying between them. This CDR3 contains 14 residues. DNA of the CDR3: TGTGCCAGCAGTTTAAAGGGGCAGGGCGACGAGCAGTACTTC. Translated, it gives CASSLKGQGDEQYF.

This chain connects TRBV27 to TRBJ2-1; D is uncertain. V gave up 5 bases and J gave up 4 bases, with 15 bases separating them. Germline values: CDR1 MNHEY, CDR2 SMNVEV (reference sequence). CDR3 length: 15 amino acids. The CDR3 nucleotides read TGTGCCAGCAGTACCCTGGGTGGGTCTTACAATGAGCAGTTCTTC. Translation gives CASSTLGGSYNEQFF.

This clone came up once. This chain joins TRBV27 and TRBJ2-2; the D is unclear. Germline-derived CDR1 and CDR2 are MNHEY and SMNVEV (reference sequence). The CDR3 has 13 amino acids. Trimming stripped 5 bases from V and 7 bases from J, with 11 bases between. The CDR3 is CASSPYSGGELFF. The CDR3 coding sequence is TGTGCCAGCAGTCCCTACAGTGGCGGGGAGCTGTTTTTT.

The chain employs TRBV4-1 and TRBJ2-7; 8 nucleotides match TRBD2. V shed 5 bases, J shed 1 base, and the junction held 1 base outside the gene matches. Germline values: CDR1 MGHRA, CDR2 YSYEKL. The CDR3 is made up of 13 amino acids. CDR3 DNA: TGCGCCAGCAGCGCGGGAGGTTCCTACGAGCAGTACTTC. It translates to CASSAGGSYEQYF.

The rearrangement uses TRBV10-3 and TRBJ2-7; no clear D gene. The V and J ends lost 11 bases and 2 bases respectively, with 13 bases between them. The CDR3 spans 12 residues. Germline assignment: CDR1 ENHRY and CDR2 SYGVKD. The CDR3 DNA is TGTGCCGCCAGCTCTAGAACCTACGAGCAGTACTTC. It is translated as CAASSRTYEQYF.

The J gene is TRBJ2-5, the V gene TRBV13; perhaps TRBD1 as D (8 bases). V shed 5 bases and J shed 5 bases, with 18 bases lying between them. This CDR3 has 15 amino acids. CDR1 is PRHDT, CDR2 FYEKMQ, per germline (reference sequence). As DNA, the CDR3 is TGTGCCAGCAGCCCCCGGGGGGACAGGAAGGAGACCCAGTACTTC. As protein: CASSPRGDRKETQYF.

For the CDR3, the DNA is TGTGCCAGCAGTTACGGTCTAGCGGATCCGTACGAGCAGTACTTC. As protein: CASSYGLADPYEQYF. V usage is TRBV6-5 and J usage is TRBJ2-7; 7 bases match TRBD2. The V segment lost 2 bases and the J segment 4 bases; nucleotides outside the gene matches: 8. The CDR3 is 15 amino acids. CDR1 is MNHEY and CDR2 is SVGAGI in the germline V gene.

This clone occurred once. The CDR3 bases are TGTGCCAGCAGCCAATTAAGTGGCGGTAGACCGCGAGAAAAACTGTTTTTT. Translated: CASSQLSGGRPREKLFF. The genes are TRBV4-2 and TRBJ1-4, with D uncertain. The ends were cut back, 2 bases at V and 8 bases at J, with 21 bases in the middle. The CDR3 spans 17 residues. Germline CDR1 and CDR2: LGHNA and YNFKEQ.

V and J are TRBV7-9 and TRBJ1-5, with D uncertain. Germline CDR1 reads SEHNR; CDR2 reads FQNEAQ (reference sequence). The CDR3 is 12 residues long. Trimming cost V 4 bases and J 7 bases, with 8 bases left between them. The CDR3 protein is CASSWTGQPQHF. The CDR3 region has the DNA TGTGCCAGCAGCTGGACCGGACAGCCCCAGCATTTT.

CDR3 region: CASSLRTLVGEQYF. CDR3 in DNA: TGTGCCAGCAGCTTGCGGACTCTCGTGGGCGAGCAGTACTTC. The V gene is TRBV5-4, the J gene TRBJ2-7; D might be TRBD2 (5 bases). Trimming removed 1 base from V and 6 bases from J, with 14 bases in between. Looked up from germline, CDR1 is SGHNT and CDR2 is YYREEE (reference sequence). This CDR3 comprises 14 residues. Complete variable domain (other parts from reference TRBV5-4 and TRBJ2-7): ETGVTQSPTHLIKTRGQQVTLRCSSQSGHNTVSWYQQALGQGPQFIFQYYREEENGRGNFPPRFSGLQFPNYSSELNVNALELDDSALYLCASSLRTLVGEQYFGPGTRLTVT.

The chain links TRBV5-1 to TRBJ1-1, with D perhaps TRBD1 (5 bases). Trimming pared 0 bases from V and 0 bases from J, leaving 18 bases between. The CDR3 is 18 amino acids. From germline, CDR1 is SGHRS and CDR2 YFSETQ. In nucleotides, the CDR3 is TGCGCCAGCAGCTTGGGTTTTAACAGGCTTTTTATGAACACTGAAGCTTTCTTT. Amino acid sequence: CASSLGFNRLFMNTEAFF.

The CDR3: CASSLRTVYSNQPQHF. CDR3 bases: TGTGCCAGCAGTTTACGGACAGTTTATAGCAATCAGCCCCAGCATTTT. The J gene is TRBJ1-5, the V gene TRBV28, with D tentatively TRBD1 (6 bases). V dropped 2 bases and J dropped 0 bases, with 11 bases sitting between them. In germline, CDR1 is MDHEN, CDR2 SYDVKM. This CDR3 comprises 16 residues.

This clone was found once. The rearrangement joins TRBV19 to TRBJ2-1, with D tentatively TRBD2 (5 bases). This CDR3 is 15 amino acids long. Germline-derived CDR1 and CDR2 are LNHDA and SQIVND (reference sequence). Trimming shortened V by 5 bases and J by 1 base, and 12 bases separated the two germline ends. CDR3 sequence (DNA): TGTGCCAGTAGTTGGAGCGGAAAATCCTACAATGAGCAGTTCTTC. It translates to CASSWSGKSYNEQFF.

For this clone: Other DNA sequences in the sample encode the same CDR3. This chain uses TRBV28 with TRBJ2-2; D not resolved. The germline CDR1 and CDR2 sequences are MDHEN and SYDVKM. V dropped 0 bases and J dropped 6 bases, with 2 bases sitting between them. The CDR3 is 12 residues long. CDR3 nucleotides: TGTGCCAGCAGTTTATGGTCCGGGGAGCTGTTTTTT. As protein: CASSLWSGELFF.

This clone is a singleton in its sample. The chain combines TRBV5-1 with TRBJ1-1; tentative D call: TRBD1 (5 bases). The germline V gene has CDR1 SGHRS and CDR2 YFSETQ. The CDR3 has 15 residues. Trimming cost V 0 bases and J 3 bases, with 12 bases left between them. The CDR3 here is CASSLALGLDTEAFF. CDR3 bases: TGCGCCAGCAGCTTGGCCCTGGGGCTCGACACTGAAGCTTTCTTT.

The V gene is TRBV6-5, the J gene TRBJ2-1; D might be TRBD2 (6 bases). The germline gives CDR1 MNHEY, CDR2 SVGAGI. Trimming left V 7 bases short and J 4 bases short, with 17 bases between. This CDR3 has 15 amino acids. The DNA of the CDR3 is TGTGCCAGCACCGCAAGGACGGGAGCTTACAATGAGCAGTTCTTC. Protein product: CASTARTGAYNEQFF.

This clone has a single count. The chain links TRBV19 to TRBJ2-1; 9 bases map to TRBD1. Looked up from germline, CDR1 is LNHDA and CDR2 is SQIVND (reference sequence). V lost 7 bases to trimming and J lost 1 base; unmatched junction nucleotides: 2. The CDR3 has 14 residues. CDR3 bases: TGTGCCAGTAACGGACAGGGGTCCTACAATGAGCAGTTCTTC. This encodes CASNGQGSYNEQFF.

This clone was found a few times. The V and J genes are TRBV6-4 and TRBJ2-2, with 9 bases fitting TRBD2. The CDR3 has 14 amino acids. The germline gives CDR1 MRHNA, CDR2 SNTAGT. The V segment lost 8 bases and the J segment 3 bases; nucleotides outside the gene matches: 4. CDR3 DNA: TGTGCCAGCTCAGTAGCGGGAGACACCGGGGAGCTGTTTTTT. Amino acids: CASSVAGDTGELFF.

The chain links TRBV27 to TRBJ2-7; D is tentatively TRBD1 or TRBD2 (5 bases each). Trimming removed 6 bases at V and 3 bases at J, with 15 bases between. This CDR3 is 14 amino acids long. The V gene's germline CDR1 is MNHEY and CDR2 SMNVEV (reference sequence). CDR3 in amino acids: CASSRRDPDYEQYF. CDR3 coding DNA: TGTGCCAGCAGCCGCCGGGACCCTGACTACGAGCAGTACTTC.

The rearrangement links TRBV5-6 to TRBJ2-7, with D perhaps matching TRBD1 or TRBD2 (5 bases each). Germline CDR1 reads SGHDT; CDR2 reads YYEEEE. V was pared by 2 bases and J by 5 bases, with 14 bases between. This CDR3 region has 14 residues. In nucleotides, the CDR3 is TGTGCCAGCAGCTTAGGGGAAGGGGACCACGAGCAGTACTTC. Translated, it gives CASSLGEGDHEQYF.